This is a list of T cell receptor beta chains from one sample in a study of cytomegalovirus exposure and HLA in healthy donors. Here immunoSEQ multiplex PCR was the method, and the copy in TCRdb shows in-frame clones only, minus some. The ten most abundant clones cover approximately 4% of a sample with around 60,000 clones. Sample: PBMCs. All receptors derive from a woman under 30 in good health and CMV-seronegative. Each CDR3 is given with its conserved first and last residue. The order of the fields is J gene, D gene, V gene, CDR3 protein, CDR3 DNA. D genes are given only for firm matches.

j_call: TRBJ1-2
d_call: TRBD1
v_call: TRBV11-3
cdr3_aa: CASSRQGDGYTF
cdr3_nt: TGTGCCAGCAGCCGACAGGGAGATGGCTACACCTTC

j_call: TRBJ2-1
d_call: TRBD1
v_call: TRBV30
cdr3_aa: CACNRDRAYNEQFF
cdr3_nt: TGTGCCTGCAACCGGGACAGGGCCTACAATGAGCAGTTCTTC

j_call: TRBJ2-7
d_call: TRBD1
v_call: TRBV28
cdr3_aa: CATRGQGYYEQYF
cdr3_nt: TGTGCCACCAGAGGACAGGGGTACTACGAGCAGTACTTC

j_call: TRBJ2-7
d_call: TRBD2
v_call: TRBV25-1
cdr3_aa: CASSGKAGEIYEQYF
cdr3_nt: TGTGCCAGCAGTGGAAAAGCGGGGGAAATCTACGAGCAGTACTTC

j_call: TRBJ1-3
d_call: TRBD1
v_call: TRBV29-1
cdr3_aa: CSVAQTGTGNTIYF
cdr3_nt: TGCAGCGTTGCCCAGACAGGGACTGGAAACACCATATATTTT

j_call: TRBJ1-1
d_call: TRBD1
v_call: TRBV6-5
cdr3_aa: CASRGRTGNTEAFF
cdr3_nt: TGTGCCAGCAGAGGCCGGACAGGCAACACTGAAGCTTTCTTT

j_call: TRBJ2-5
d_call: -
v_call: TRBV7-9
cdr3_aa: CASSLSYQETQYF
cdr3_nt: TGTGCCAGCAGCTTATCCTATCAAGAGACCCAGTACTTC

j_call: TRBJ1-1
d_call: -
v_call: TRBV30
cdr3_aa: CAWERTSRGGNTEAFF
cdr3_nt: TGTGCCTGGGAACGTACATCACGGGGTGGGAACACTGAAGCTTTCTTT

j_call: TRBJ2-7
d_call: -
v_call: TRBV27
cdr3_aa: CASSSGSQQYF
cdr3_nt: TGTGCCAGCAGTTCCGGGTCTCAGCAGTACTTC

j_call: TRBJ2-3
d_call: TRBD1
v_call: TRBV10-1
cdr3_aa: CASSTGTGGLGSTDTQYF
cdr3_nt: TGCGCCAGCAGCACCGGGACAGGCGGCTTAGGGAGCACAGATACGCAGTATTTT

j_call: TRBJ1-4
d_call: TRBD1
v_call: TRBV6-5
cdr3_aa: CASSYLTGATNEKLFF
cdr3_nt: TGTGCCAGCAGTTACCTCACAGGGGCAACTAATGAAAAACTGTTTTTT

j_call: TRBJ2-2
d_call: TRBD1
v_call: TRBV18
cdr3_aa: CASSPGTGDIVGELFF
cdr3_nt: TGTGCCAGCTCACCGGGGACAGGGGACATTGTCGGGGAGCTGTTTTTT

j_call: TRBJ2-7
d_call: -
v_call: TRBV2
cdr3_aa: CASRERDFPSYEQYF
cdr3_nt: TGTGCCAGCAGGGAGAGGGACTTCCCCTCCTACGAGCAGTACTTC